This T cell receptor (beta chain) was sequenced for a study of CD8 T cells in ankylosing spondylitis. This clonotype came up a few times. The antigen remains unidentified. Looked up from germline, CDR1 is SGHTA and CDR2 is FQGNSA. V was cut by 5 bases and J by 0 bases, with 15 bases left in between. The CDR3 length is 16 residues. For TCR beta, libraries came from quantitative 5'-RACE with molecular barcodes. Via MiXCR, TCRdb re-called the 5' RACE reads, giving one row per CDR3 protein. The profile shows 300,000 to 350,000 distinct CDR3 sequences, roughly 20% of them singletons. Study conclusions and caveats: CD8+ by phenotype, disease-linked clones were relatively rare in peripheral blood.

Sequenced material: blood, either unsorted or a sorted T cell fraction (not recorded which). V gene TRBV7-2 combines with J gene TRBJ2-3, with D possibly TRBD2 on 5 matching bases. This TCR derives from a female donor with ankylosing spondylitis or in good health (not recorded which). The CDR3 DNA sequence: TGTGCCAGCAGCCCGAGGGCTGGTAGGAGCACAGATACGCAGTATTTT. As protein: CASSPRAGRSTDTQYF.